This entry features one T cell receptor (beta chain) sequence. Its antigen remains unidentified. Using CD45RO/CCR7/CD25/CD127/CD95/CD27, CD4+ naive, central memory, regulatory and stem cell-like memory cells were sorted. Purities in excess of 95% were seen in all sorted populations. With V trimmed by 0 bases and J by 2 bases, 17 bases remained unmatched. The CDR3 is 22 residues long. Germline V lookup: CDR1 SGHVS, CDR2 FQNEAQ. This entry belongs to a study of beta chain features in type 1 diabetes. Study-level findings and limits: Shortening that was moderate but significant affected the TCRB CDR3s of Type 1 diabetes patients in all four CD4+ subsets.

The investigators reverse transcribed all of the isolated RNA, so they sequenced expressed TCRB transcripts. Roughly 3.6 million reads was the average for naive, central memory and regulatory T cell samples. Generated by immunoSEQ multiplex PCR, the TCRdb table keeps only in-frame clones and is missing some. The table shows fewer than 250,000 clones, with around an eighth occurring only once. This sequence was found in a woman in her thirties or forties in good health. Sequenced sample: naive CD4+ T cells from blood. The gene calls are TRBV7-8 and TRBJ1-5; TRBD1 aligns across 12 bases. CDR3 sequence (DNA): TGTGCCAGCAGCTTAGCTCGCCTGATGGGGACAGGGGGCCGGGCGGGCAATCAGCCCCAGCATTTT. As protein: CASSLARLMGTGGRAGNQPQHF.